The sample holds a few counts of the clone carrying this TCR beta chain. Its antigen is not known. The data were taken from a study of blood T cells in healthy people across ages. General study results and limits: Unsorted PBMC input precluded a conclusive naive versus antigen-experienced comparison.

Each individual donor underwent a draw of ten milliliters of peripheral blood. A second PCR of 7 to 11 cycles used a sample-barcoded 5' primer and a J-beta primer mix. TCRdb re-called the 5' RACE reads through MiXCR, storing one row per CDR3 protein. The data contain 1.4 million to 1.5 million distinct CDR3 sequences, 35% to 45% of them seen just once; the ten biggest clones take up approximately 7.9%. CDR1 is MNHEY, CDR2 SMNVEV, per germline (reference sequence). There are 15 residues in the CDR3. Unmatched junction bases numbered 6, after V lost 7 bases and J lost 1 base. The sequenced sample was blood. This sequence joins TRBV27 and TRBJ2-3, with TRBD2 matching 9 bases. The clonotype comes from a woman aged 18-30 years in good health. The CDR3 DNA reads TGTGCCAGCACCGATGCTAGCGGGGGCACAGATACGCAGTATTTT. Translation gives CASTDASGGTDTQYF.